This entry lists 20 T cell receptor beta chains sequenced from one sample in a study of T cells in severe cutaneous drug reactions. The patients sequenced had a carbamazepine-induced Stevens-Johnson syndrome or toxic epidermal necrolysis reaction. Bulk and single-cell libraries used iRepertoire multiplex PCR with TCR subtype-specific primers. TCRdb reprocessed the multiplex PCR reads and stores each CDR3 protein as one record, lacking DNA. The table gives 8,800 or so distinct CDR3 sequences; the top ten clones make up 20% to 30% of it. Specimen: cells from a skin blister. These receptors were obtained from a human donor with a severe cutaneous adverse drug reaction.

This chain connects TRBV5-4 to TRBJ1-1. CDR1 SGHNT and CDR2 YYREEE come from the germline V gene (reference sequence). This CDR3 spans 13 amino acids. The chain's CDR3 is CASSLGTNTEAFF.

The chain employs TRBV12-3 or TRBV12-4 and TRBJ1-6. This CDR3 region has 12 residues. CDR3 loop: CASSFSVEVLHF.

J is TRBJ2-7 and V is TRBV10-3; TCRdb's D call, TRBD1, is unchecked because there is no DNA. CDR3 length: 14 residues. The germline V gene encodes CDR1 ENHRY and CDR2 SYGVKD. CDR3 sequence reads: CAISVGDRPYEQYF.

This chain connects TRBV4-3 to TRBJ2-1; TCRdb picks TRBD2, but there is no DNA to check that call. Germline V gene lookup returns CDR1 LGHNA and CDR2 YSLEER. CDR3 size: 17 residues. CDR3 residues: CASSWAHASGGYNEQFF.

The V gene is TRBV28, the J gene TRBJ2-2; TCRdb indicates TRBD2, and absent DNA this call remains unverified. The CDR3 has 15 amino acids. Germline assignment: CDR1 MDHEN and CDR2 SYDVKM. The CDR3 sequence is CASSPLGSNTGELFF.

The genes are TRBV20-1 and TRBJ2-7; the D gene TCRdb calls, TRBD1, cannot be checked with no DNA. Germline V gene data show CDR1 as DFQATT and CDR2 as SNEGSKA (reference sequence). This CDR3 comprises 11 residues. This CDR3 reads CSARDSYEQYF.

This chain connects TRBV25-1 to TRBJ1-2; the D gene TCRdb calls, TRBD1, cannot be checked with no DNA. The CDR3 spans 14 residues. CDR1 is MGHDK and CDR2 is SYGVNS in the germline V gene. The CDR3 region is CASSDSGTGYGYTF.

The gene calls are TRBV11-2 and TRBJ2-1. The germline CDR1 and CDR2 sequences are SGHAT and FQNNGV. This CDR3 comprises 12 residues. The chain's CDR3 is CASSLTGFEQFF. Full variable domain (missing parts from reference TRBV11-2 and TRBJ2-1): EAGVAQSPRYKIIEKRQSVAFWCNPISGHATLYWYQQILGQGPKLLIQFQNNGVVDDSQLPKDRFSAERLKGVDSTLKIQPAKLEDSAVYLCASSLTGFEQFFGPGTRLTVL.

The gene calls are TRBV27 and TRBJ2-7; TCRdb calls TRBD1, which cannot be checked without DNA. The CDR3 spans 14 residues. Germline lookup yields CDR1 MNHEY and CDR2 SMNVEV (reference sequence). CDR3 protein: CASSPGGSSYEQYF.

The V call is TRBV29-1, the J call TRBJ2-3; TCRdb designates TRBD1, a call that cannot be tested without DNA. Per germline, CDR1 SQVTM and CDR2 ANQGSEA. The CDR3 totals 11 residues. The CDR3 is CSVSPPDTQYF.

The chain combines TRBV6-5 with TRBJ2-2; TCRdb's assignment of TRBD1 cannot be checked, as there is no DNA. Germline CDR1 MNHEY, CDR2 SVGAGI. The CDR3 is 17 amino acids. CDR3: CASSYSSRDPYTGELFF.

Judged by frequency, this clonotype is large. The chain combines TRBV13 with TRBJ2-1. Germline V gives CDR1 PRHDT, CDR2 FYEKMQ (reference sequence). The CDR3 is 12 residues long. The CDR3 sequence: CASSLGYNEQFF.

CDR3: CASSPWGAIYEQYF. The rearrangement joins TRBV28 to TRBJ2-7; TCRdb designates TRBD1, a call that cannot be tested without DNA. Germline V gene data show CDR1 as MDHEN and CDR2 as SYDVKM. The CDR3 has 14 amino acids.

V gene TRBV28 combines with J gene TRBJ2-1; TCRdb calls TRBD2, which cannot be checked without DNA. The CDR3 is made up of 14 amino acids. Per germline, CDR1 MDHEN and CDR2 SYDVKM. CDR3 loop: CASRLPGLAAEQFF.

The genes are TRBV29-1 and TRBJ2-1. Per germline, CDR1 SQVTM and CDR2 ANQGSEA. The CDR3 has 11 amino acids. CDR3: CSVARRNEQFF.

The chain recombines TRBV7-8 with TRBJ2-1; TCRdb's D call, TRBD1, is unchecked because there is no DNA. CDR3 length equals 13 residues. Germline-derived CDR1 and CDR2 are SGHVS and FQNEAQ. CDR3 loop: CASSTRGENEQFF.

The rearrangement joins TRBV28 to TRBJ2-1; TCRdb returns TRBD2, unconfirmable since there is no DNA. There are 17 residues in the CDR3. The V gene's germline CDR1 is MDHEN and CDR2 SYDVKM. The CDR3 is CAGSGNTLAVSHNEQFF.

CDR3 sequence reads: CSASGRNTGELFF. This chain links TRBV20-1 with TRBJ2-2; with no DNA, the TCRdb D assignment of TRBD2 cannot be verified. Germline V gene lookup returns CDR1 DFQATT and CDR2 SNEGSKA (reference sequence). The CDR3 is 13 residues long.

The CDR3 spells CAWRGPLGTASFGPEAFF. The J gene is TRBJ1-1, the V gene TRBV30; as DNA is missing, the TRBD1 call by TCRdb cannot be tested. The CDR3 covers 18 residues. Germline CDR1 reads GTSNPN; CDR2 reads SVGIG (reference sequence).

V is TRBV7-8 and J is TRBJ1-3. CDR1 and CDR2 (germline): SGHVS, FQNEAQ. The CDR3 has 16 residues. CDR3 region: CASSLERWSSGNTIYF.